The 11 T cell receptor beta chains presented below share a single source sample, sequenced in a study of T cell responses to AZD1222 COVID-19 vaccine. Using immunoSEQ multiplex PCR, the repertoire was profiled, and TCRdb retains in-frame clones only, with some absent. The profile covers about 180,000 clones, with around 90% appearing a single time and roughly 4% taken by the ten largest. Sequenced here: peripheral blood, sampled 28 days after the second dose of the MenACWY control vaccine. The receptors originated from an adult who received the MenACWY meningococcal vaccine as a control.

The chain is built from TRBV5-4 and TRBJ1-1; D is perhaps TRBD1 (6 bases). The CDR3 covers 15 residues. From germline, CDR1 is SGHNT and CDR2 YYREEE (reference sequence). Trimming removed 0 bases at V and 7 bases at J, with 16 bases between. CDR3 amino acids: CASSLAGGLSIEAFF. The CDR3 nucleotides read TGTGCCAGCAGCTTGGCCGGGGGGCTGTCGATTGAAGCTTTCTTT.

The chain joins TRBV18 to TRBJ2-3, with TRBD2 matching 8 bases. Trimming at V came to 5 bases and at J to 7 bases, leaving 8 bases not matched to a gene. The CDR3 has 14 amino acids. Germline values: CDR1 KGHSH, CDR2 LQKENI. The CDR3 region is CASSAGGAVHTQYF. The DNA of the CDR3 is TGTGCCAGCTCAGCCGGGGGGGCTGTACATACGCAGTATTTT.

In nucleotides, the CDR3 is TGTGCCAGCAGCCAAGGATTGGGCGGCAGCACAGATACGCAGTATTTT. It encodes CASSQGLGGSTDTQYF. This chain connects TRBV3-1 (or the pseudogene TRBV3-2) to TRBJ2-3, with D uncertain. V dropped 1 base and J dropped 0 bases, with 11 bases sitting between them. Germline lookup yields CDR1 LGHDT and CDR2 YNNKEL (reference sequence). The CDR3 has 16 residues.

CDR3: CASSVGLAGDHNEQFF. The CDR3, as DNA: TGTGCCAGCAGCGTGGGACTAGCGGGAGATCACAATGAGCAGTTCTTC. The rearrangement joins TRBV7-9 to TRBJ2-1; 14 nucleotides match TRBD2. J lost 5 bases, V lost 5 bases, and 5 bases had no gene match. The germline gives CDR1 SEHNR, CDR2 FQNEAQ (reference sequence). The CDR3 runs to 16 residues.

Here the CDR3 reads CSARSREGQPQHF. The CDR3 DNA is TGCAGCGCCCGATCGAGGGAGGGTCAGCCCCAGCATTTT. This chain joins TRBV29-1 and TRBJ1-5, with unresolved D. Germline V gene lookup returns CDR1 SQVTM and CDR2 ANQGSEA. The CDR3 extends over 13 amino acids. V dropped 7 bases and J dropped 6 bases, with 16 bases sitting between them.

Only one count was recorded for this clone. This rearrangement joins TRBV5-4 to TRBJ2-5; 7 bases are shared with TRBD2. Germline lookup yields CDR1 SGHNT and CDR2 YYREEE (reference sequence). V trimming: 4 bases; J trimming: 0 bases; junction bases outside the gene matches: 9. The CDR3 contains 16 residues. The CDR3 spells CASSGGGPLYQETQYF. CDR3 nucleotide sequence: TGTGCCAGCAGCGGCGGGGGACCCTTATACCAAGAGACCCAGTACTTC.

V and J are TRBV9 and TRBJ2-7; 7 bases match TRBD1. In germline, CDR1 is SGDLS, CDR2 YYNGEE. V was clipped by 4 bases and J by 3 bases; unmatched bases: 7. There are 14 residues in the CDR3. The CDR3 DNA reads TGTGCCAGCAGCCCCGGGACAGCCTACTACGAGCAGTACTTC. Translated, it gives CASSPGTAYYEQYF.

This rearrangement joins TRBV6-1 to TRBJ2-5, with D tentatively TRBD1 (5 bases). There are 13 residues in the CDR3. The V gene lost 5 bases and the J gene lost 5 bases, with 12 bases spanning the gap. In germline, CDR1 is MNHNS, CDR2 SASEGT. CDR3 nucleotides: TGTGCCAGCAGTAACAGGAATGGGGAGACCCAGTACTTC. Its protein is CASSNRNGETQYF.

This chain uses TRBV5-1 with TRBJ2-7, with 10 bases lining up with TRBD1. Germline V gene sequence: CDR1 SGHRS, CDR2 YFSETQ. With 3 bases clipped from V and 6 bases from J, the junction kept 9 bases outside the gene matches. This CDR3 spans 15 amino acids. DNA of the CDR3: TGCGCCAGCAGCTCTCCGGGACAGGGGAGAGGCGAGCAGTACTTC. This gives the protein CASSSPGQGRGEQYF.

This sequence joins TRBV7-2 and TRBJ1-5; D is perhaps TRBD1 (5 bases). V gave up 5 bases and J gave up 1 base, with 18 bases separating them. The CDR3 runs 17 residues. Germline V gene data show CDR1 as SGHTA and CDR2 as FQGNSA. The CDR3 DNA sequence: TGTGCCAGCAGCCCGCAACTCAGGGCTCGGAGCAATCAGCCCCAGCATTTT. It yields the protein CASSPQLRARSNQPQHF.

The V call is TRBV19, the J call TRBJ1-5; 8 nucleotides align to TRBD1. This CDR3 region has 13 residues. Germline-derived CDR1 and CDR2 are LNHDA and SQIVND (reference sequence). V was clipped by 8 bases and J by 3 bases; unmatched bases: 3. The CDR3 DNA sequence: TGTGCCAGTGAGGACAGGGTCAATCAGCCCCAGCATTTT. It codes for CASEDRVNQPQHF. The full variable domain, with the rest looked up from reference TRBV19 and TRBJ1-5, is DGGITQSPKYLFRKEGQNVTLSCEQNLNHDAMYWYRQDPGQGLRLIYYSQIVNDFQKGDIAEGYSVSREKKESFPLTVTSAQKNPTAFYLCASEDRVNQPQHFGDGTRLSIL.